The 25 T cell receptor beta chains below all came from one sample that was sequenced in a study of blood T cell repertoires in COVID-19. Measured with immunoSEQ multiplex PCR; TCRdb has only the in-frame clones, and not every one. The data hold 150,000 to 200,000 clones, with approximately 88% observed a single time. The sample comprised peripheral blood. These receptors were obtained from a woman at least 80 years old with active or convalescent COVID-19.

V usage is TRBV7-2 and J usage is TRBJ2-7; tentative D call: TRBD2 (6 bases). CDR3 size: 11 residues. The V and J ends lost 2 bases and 9 bases respectively, with 8 bases between them. Germline V gene data show CDR1 as SGHTA and CDR2 as FQGNSA. The CDR3 DNA follows: TGTGCCAGCAGCTTAAGTAGCGGGCAGTACTTC. This translates into CASSLSSGQYF.

V is TRBV11-2 and J is TRBJ1-6; 7 nucleotides align to TRBD1. The CDR3 runs to 15 residues. CDR1 is SGHAT, CDR2 FQNNGV, per germline. The trim removed 0 bases at V and 11 bases at J, leaving 7 bases unmatched. CDR3 protein: CASSLDSRGIAPLHF. The DNA for the CDR3 is TGTGCCAGCAGCTTAGATAGCAGGGGGATAGCACCCCTCCACTTT.

CDR3 nucleotide sequence: TGTGCCAGCAACCACCCCCAGACAGGCAATCAGCCCCAGCATTTT. This encodes CASNHPQTGNQPQHF. This chain links TRBV6-1 with TRBJ1-5; D is perhaps TRBD1 (5 bases). The CDR3 totals 15 residues. V was shortened by 7 bases and J by 2 bases, with 15 bases between the two germline ends. Germline-derived CDR1 and CDR2 are MNHNS and SASEGT.

This clone was detected only a few times. The chain uses TRBV27 and TRBJ1-2; 7 bases match TRBD1. CDR1 and CDR2 (germline): MNHEY, SMNVEV (reference sequence). This CDR3 is built from 12 residues. V gave up 9 bases and J gave up 2 bases; unmatched junction bases: 3. This CDR3 is CASGTANYGYTF. CDR3 in DNA: TGTGCCAGTGGGACAGCCAACTATGGCTACACCTTC.

The chain carries TRBV7-2 and TRBJ2-6; D perhaps matches TRBD2 (5 bases). V was cut by 11 bases and J by 1 base, with 15 bases left in between. The CDR3 is 15 amino acids. CDR1 and CDR2 from the germline V gene are SGHTA and FQGNSA. CDR3 amino acids: CAATGKGSGANVLTF. The CDR3 DNA sequence: TGTGCCGCGACCGGGAAGGGATCTGGGGCCAACGTCCTGACTTTC.

This chain uses TRBV6-5 with TRBJ1-5; TRBD1 aligns across 7 bases. The CDR3 runs to 15 residues. Germline loops: CDR1 MNHEY, CDR2 SVGAGI. Trimming removed 1 base from V and 5 bases from J; junction bases left unmatched: 5. The CDR3 here is CASSYLTGVDQPQHF. CDR3 sequence (DNA): TGTGCCAGCAGTTACTTAACAGGGGTCGATCAGCCCCAGCATTTT.

The chain links TRBV6-5 to TRBJ1-1; 7 bases agree with TRBD1. The CDR3 has 14 residues. V shed 7 bases, J shed 1 base, and the junction held 6 bases outside the gene matches. Germline V gives CDR1 MNHEY, CDR2 SVGAGI. The CDR3 DNA reads as TGTGCCAGCAATCTAGGGGGCAAGAACACTGAAGCTTTCTTT. Translated, it gives CASNLGGKNTEAFF.

J is TRBJ2-3 and V is TRBV5-1; D perhaps matches TRBD1 (5 bases). V was shortened by 3 bases and J by 2 bases, with 13 bases between the two germline ends. The CDR3 extends over 15 amino acids. The V gene's germline CDR1 is SGHRS and CDR2 YFSETQ. The CDR3 reads CASSSEDRHTDTQYF. DNA for the CDR3: TGCGCCAGCAGCTCCGAAGACAGACACACAGATACGCAGTATTTT. Full variable domain (outside the CDR3, taken from reference TRBV5-1 and TRBJ2-3): KAGVTQTPRYLIKTRGQQVTLSCSPISGHRSVSWYQQTPGQGLQFLFEYFSETQRNKGNFPGRFSGRQFSNSRSEMNVSTLELGDSALYLCASSSEDRHTDTQYFGPGTRLTVL.

V and J are TRBV5-1 and TRBJ1-4; a possible D gene is TRBD1 (5 bases). CDR1 and CDR2 from the germline V gene are SGHRS and YFSETQ. Trimming cost V 0 bases and J 3 bases, with 9 bases left between them. The CDR3 sequence is 15 residues long. The chain's CDR3 is CASSLEGNPNEKLFF. The CDR3 DNA reads TGCGCCAGCAGCTTGGAGGGGAATCCTAATGAAAAACTGTTTTTT.

CDR3 DNA: TGTGCCATCAGTCCAGGGGATGAAGCTTTCTTT. Its protein is CAISPGDEAFF. The genes are TRBV10-3 and TRBJ1-1, with TRBD1 as a possible D gene (6 bases). V lost 5 bases, J lost 7 bases, and 8 bases lay in between. CDR3 size: 11 residues. The V gene's germline CDR1 is ENHRY and CDR2 SYGVKD.

This chain links TRBV12-5 with TRBJ1-4; 7 nucleotides match TRBD1. The germline V gene has CDR1 LGHNT and CDR2 FRNRAP. This CDR3 region has 14 residues. J gave up 5 bases and V 1 base, and 1 base lay outside the gene matches. In nucleotides, the CDR3 is TGTGCTAGTGGTTTGGGGGGACAGAATGAAAAACTGTTTTTT. It codes for CASGLGGQNEKLFF.

The chain employs TRBV7-9 and TRBJ1-3; no clear D. Germline V gene lookup returns CDR1 SEHNR and CDR2 FQNEAQ (reference sequence). Trimming stripped 5 bases from V and 1 base from J, with 15 bases between. The CDR3 extends over 16 amino acids. CDR3 sequence: CASSDIGSGSGNTIYF. DNA of the CDR3: TGTGCCAGCAGCGATATAGGCTCAGGTTCTGGAAACACCATATATTTT. Full variable domain (outside the CDR3, taken from reference TRBV7-9 and TRBJ1-3): DTGVSQNPRHKITKRGQNVTFRCDPISEHNRLYWYRQTLGQGPEFLTYFQNEAQLEKSRLLSDRFSAERPKGSFSTLEIQRTEQGDSAMYLCASSDIGSGSGNTIYFGEGSWLTVV.

The rearrangement uses TRBV7-2 and TRBJ2-4; 8 bases fit TRBD2. Germline lookup yields CDR1 SGHTA and CDR2 FQGNSA. The J segment lost 4 bases and the V segment lost 1 base, leaving 3 bases of the junction unmatched. This CDR3 has 15 amino acids. The CDR3 DNA is TGTGCCAGCAGCTTAGTAACTAGCGGTAAAAACATTCAGTACTTC. This encodes CASSLVTSGKNIQYF.

This clone was detected once. The chain is built from TRBV11-2 and TRBJ1-4; 7 bases match TRBD1. V dropped 2 bases and J dropped 2; count of bases not matched to a gene: 2. There are 15 residues in the CDR3. CDR1 and CDR2 from the germline V gene are SGHAT and FQNNGV. CDR3 residues: CASSLTGATNEKLFF. The CDR3 coding sequence is TGTGCCAGCAGCTTAACAGGGGCCACTAATGAAAAACTGTTTTTT.

As concerns this clone: The sample holds other DNA sequences that translate to the same CDR3. The chain links TRBV7-2 to TRBJ1-4, with a possible D match to TRBD1 (5 bases). With 2 bases removed from V and 0 bases from J, the gap between germline ends came to 7 bases. The CDR3 length is 15 residues. CDR1 SGHTA and CDR2 FQGNSA come from the germline V gene. In DNA, the CDR3 is TGTGCCAGCAGCTTACAGGGTACAACTAATGAAAAACTGTTTTTT. Its translation: CASSLQGTTNEKLFF. The whole variable domain, filled in from reference TRBV7-2 and TRBJ1-4, reads GAGVSQSPSNKVTEKGKDVELRCDPISGHTALYWYRQSLGQGLEFLIYFQGNSAPDKSGLPSDRFSAERTGGSVSTLTIQRTQQEDSAVYLCASSLQGTTNEKLFFGSGTQLSVL.

The CDR3 DNA reads TGTGCCAGCCGGACAGGGCGTACAGATACGCAGTATTTT. Encoded protein: CASRTGRTDTQYF. The chain uses TRBV2 and TRBJ2-3, with 8 bases identical to TRBD1. Germline assignment: CDR1 SNHLY and CDR2 FYNNEI. There are 13 residues in the CDR3. The V segment lost 8 bases and the J segment 3 bases; nucleotides outside the gene matches: 4.

This chain uses TRBV5-4 with TRBJ1-4, with a tentative D call TRBD1 (5 bases). The germline V and J ends were trimmed by 4 bases and 2 bases, with 12 bases remaining between them. The germline CDR1 and CDR2 sequences are SGHNT and YYREEE (reference sequence). The CDR3 has 15 residues. The CDR3: CASSGTGSTNEKLFF. The DNA for the CDR3 is TGTGCCAGCAGCGGAACAGGCTCTACTAATGAAAAACTGTTTTTT.

The chain employs TRBV13 and TRBJ2-3; 8 bases are a match to TRBD2. V trimming: 1 base; J trimming: 2 bases; junction bases outside the gene matches: 2. This CDR3 spans 15 amino acids. Per the germline V gene, CDR1 is PRHDT and CDR2 is FYEKMQ (reference sequence). The CDR3 protein is CASSLAAGATDTQYF. The DNA of the CDR3 is TGTGCCAGCAGCTTAGCAGCGGGAGCCACAGATACGCAGTATTTT.

The V gene is TRBV6-5, the J gene TRBJ1-4, with 7 bases that match TRBD1. The germline V gene encodes CDR1 MNHEY and CDR2 SVGAGI. V dropped 6 bases and J dropped 11; count of bases not matched to a gene: 6. The length of the CDR3 is 12 residues. The CDR3 DNA reads TGTGCCAGCAGAGCCGGGACAGACAAACTGTTTTTT. Protein product: CASRAGTDKLFF.

The chain carries TRBV3-1 (or the pseudogene TRBV3-2) and TRBJ1-4, with a weak D call TRBD1 (5 bases). Looked up from germline, CDR1 is LGHDT and CDR2 is YNNKEL (reference sequence). V lost 0 bases and J 5 bases, leaving 13 bases between the germline ends. The CDR3 consists of 16 residues. The CDR3, as DNA: TGTGCCAGCAGCCAAGACAATCTCCAGGGAAATGAAAAACTGTTTTTT. This sequence encodes CASSQDNLQGNEKLFF.

This clone was observed a handful of times. This chain uses TRBV6-5 with TRBJ2-7; 10 positions agree with TRBD1. V was clipped by 6 bases and J by 6 bases; unmatched bases: 8. The germline V gene has CDR1 MNHEY and CDR2 SVGAGI. The CDR3 extends over 14 amino acids. The DNA for the CDR3 is TGTGCCAGCAGGAAAGGACAGGGGGGCCCCGAGCAGTACTTC. This encodes CASRKGQGGPEQYF.

This chain joins TRBV12-5 and TRBJ1-2, with 8 bases that match TRBD1. CDR3 length: 18 residues. CDR1 is LGHNT, CDR2 FRNRAP, per germline. The V and J ends lost 0 bases and 1 base, in that order; junction bases with no gene match: 10. For the CDR3, the DNA is TGTGCTAGTGGTTTGGTACCGGGGCAGGGGGCGATTAACTATGGCTACACCTTC. Protein: CASGLVPGQGAINYGYTF.

The CDR3 coding sequence is TGCGCCAGCAGCTTGGAGACAGGGCTTAACTATGGCTACACCTTC. Its translation: CASSLETGLNYGYTF. The rearrangement uses TRBV5-1 and TRBJ1-2; 7 positions agree with TRBD1. The CDR3 is 15 amino acids. The germline V gene has CDR1 SGHRS and CDR2 YFSETQ. V shed 0 bases, J shed 1 base, and the junction held 3 bases outside the gene matches.

The chain has TRBV2 and TRBJ2-4, with TRBD1 matching 9 bases. This CDR3 spans 15 amino acids. Germline CDR1 reads SNHLY; CDR2 reads FYNNEI. The ends lost 5 bases at V and 6 bases at J; junction bases unmatched: 8. The CDR3 nucleotides read TGTGCCAGCAGTAGTGACAGGGGGTGGACAAACATTCAGTACTTC. Encoded protein: CASSSDRGWTNIQYF.

The V gene is TRBV5-1, the J gene TRBJ2-2; TRBD1 is a possible D gene (7 bases). Between the trimmed V and J ends, which lost 1 base and 7 bases, there was a span of 17 bases. CDR3 length equals 16 residues. From germline, CDR1 is SGHRS and CDR2 YFSETQ. In nucleotides, the CDR3 is TGCGCCAGCAGCTTGAAGGCAGGGGGGATCGGCGGGGAGCTGTTTTTT. Translated: CASSLKAGGIGGELFF. The entire variable domain, with the rest obtained from reference TRBV5-1 and TRBJ2-2, is as follows: KAGVTQTPRYLIKTRGQQVTLSCSPISGHRSVSWYQQTPGQGLQFLFEYFSETQRNKGNFPGRFSGRQFSNSRSEMNVSTLELGDSALYLCASSLKAGGIGGELFFGEGSRLTVL.